These 2 T cell receptor beta chains originate from one sample sequenced in a study of OX40 agonist ivuxolimab in advanced cancers. Assay used: immunoSEQ multiplex PCR; TCRdb lists only in-frame clones, some missing. The sample holds tens of thousands of clones, around 84% seen once. Source: CD4+ or CD8+ T cells sorted from blood, taken in a trial of the OX40 agonist ivuxolimab. These receptors came from an adult with an advanced solid tumor such as melanoma, head and neck, liver or kidney cancer.

The V and J genes are TRBV25-1 and TRBJ1-4, with 10 bases fitting TRBD1. V shed 2 bases, J shed 6 bases, and the junction held 9 bases outside the gene matches. CDR1 and CDR2 from the germline V gene are MGHDK and SYGVNS. The CDR3 runs to 17 residues. The CDR3 is CASSEDPSGTGDEKLFF. In DNA, the CDR3 is TGTGCCAGCAGTGAAGATCCCTCCGGGACAGGGGATGAAAAACTGTTTTTT.

The gene calls are TRBV7-8 and TRBJ2-3, with 8 bases that match TRBD1. Germline V gene lookup returns CDR1 SGHVS and CDR2 FQNEAQ. This CDR3 has 17 residues. V lost 1 base to trimming and J lost 3 bases; unmatched junction nucleotides: 9. CDR3: CASSLGAQGAGTDTQYF. The CDR3 bases are TGTGCCAGCAGCTTAGGGGCGCAGGGGGCAGGGACAGATACGCAGTATTTT. The variable domain in full, completed from reference TRBV7-8 and TRBJ2-3, reads GAGVSQSPRYKVAKRGQDVALRCDPISGHVSLFWYQQALGQGPEFLTYFQNEAQLDKSGLPSDRFFAERPEGSVSTLKIQRTQQEDSAVYLCASSLGAQGAGTDTQYFGPGTRLTVL.